This T cell receptor (beta chain) was recorded in a study of T-cell reconstitution after alpha-beta-depleted transplantation in children. General study results and limits: The main origin of T-cell counts and diversity one year after transplant was newly produced T cells.

The CDR3 covers 21 residues. Germline CDR1 is SNHLY and CDR2 is FYNNEI. Trimming took 1 base from V and 6 from J, leaving 31 bases between them. A library of TCRbeta sequences, prepared with unique molecular identifiers, was generated. TCRdb independently ran MiXCR on the PCR reads; one entry per CDR3 protein. The sample includes about 400,000 distinct CDR3 sequences, 15% to 20% of them seen just once. In the case of this clonotype: Its antigen is not known.

The V and J genes are TRBV2 and TRBJ2-1; a possible D gene is TRBD2 (5 bases). The source material was PBMCs, mostly from graft donor cells, sampled 360 days after TCRalphabeta/CD19-depleted stem cell transplant. The clonotype was recovered from a boy younger than two who had a stem cell transplant for Wiskott-Aldrich syndrome, so the T cells may come from the graft donor. CDR3 sequence (DNA): TGTGCCAGCAGTGAAGGAGGTAGAGGACTCCTCCCGTTGGCGGTCTCCAATGAGCAGTTCTTC. This encodes CASSEGGRGLLPLAVSNEQFF.